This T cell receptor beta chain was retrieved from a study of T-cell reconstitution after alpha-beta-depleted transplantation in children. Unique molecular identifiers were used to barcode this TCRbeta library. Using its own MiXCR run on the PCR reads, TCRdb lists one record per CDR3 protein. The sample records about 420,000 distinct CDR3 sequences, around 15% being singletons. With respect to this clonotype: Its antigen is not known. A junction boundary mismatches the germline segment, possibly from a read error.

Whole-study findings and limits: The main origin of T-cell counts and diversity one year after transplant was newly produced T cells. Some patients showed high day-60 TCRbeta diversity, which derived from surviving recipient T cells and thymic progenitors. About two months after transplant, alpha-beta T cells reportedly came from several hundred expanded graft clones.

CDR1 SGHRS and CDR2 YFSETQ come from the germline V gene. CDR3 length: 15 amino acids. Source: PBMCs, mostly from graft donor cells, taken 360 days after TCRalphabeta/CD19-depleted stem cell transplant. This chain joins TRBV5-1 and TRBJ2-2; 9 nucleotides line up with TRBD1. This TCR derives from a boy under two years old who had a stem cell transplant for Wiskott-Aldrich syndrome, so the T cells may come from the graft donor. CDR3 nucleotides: TGTGCCAGCAGTTTAGCCGGGACAGGGACCGGGGAGCTGTTTTTT. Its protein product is CASSLAGTGTGELFF.